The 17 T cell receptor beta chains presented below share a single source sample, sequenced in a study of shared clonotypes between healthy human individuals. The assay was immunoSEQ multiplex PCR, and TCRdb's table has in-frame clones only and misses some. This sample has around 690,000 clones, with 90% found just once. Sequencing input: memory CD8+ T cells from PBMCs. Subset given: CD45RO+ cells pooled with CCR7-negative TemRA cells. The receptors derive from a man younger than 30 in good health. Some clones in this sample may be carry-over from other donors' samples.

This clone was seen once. The CDR3 DNA sequence: TGTGCCAGCACCGCGGGGGGCGCCTCGGAGACCCAGTACTTC. Its translation is CASTAGGASETQYF. The rearrangement uses TRBV6-5 and TRBJ2-5; 8 bases align to TRBD2. Germline CDR1 reads MNHEY; CDR2 reads SVGAGI. V lost 7 bases and J lost 5; bases outside the gene matches: 9. The CDR3 loop spans 14 amino acids.

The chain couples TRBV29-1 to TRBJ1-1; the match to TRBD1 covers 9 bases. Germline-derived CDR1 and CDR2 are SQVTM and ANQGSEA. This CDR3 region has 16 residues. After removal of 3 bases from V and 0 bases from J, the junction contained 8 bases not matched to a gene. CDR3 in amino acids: CSVDLGTGRVNTEAFF. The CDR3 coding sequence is TGCAGCGTTGATTTGGGGACAGGGAGAGTGAACACTGAAGCTTTCTTT. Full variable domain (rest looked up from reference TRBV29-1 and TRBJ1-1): SAVISQKPSRDICQRGTSLTIQCQVDSQVTMMFWYRQQPGQSLTLIATANQGSEATYESGFVIDKFPISRPNLTFSTLTVSNMSPEDSSIYLCSVDLGTGRVNTEAFFGQGTRLTVV.

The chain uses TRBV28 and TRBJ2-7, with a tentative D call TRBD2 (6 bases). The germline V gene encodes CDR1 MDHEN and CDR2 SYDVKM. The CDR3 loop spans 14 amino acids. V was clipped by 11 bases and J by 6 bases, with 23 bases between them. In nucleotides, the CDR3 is TGTGCCGTAAGGGGTCCCGGGACTTTCTCCGAGCAGTACTTC. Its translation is CAVRGPGTFSEQYF. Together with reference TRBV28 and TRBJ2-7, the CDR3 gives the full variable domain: DVKVTQSSRYLVKRTGEKVFLECVQDMDHENMFWYRQDPGLGLRLIYFSYDVKMKEKGDIPEGYSVSREKKERFSLILESASTNQTSMYLCAVRGPGTFSEQYFGPGTRLTVT.

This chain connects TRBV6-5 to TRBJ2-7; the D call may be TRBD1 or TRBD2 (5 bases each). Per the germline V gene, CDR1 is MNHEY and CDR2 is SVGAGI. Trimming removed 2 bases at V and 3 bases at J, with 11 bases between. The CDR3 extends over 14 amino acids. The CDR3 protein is CASSYRDGNYEQYF. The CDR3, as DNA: TGTGCCAGCAGTTACCGGGACGGAAACTACGAGCAGTACTTC.

This chain's CDR3 is CASSLAGAGSYNEQFF. Here the CDR3 DNA reads TGTGCCAGCAGCTTGGCAGGGGCTGGGTCCTACAATGAGCAGTTCTTC. The gene calls are TRBV5-6 and TRBJ2-1; D might be TRBD1 (6 bases). Deletions cut 0 bases from V and 1 base from J, with 11 bases between. Germline-derived CDR1 and CDR2 are SGHDT and YYEEEE. This CDR3 has 16 residues.

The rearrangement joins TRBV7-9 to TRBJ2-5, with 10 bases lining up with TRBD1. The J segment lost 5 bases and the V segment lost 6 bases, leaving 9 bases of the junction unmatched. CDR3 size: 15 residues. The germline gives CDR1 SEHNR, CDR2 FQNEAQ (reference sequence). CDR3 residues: CASRYRQGAEETQYF. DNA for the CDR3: TGTGCCAGCAGATATCGACAGGGGGCGGAGGAGACCCAGTACTTC.

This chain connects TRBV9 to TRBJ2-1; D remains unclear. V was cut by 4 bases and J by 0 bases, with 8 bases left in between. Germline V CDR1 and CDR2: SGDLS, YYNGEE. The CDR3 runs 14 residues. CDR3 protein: CASSPFSSYNEQFF. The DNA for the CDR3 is TGTGCCAGCAGCCCTTTTAGCTCCTACAATGAGCAGTTCTTC.

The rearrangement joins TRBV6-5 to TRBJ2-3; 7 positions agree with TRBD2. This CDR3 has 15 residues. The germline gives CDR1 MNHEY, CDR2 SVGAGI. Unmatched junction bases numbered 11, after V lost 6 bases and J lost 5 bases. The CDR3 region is CASSRLGGRRDTQYF. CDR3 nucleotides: TGTGCCAGCAGCCGCCTCGGCGGGAGAAGAGATACGCAGTATTTT.

CDR3 nucleotides: TGCGCCAGCAGCCCCCCCGGACTCCAGGTCACAGATACGCAGTATTTT. This codes for CASSPPGLQVTDTQYF. The genes are TRBV4-1 and TRBJ2-3, with a weak D call TRBD2 (5 bases). V was clipped by 4 bases and J by 2 bases, with 16 bases between them. CDR3 size: 16 residues. Germline V gene sequence: CDR1 MGHRA, CDR2 YSYEKL.

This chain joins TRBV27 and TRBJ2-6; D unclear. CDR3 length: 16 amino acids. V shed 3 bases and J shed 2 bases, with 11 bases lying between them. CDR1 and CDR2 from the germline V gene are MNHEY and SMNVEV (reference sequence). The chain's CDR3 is CASSFRREAGANVLTF. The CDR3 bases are TGTGCCAGCAGTTTCCGTCGTGAAGCTGGGGCCAACGTCCTGACTTTC.

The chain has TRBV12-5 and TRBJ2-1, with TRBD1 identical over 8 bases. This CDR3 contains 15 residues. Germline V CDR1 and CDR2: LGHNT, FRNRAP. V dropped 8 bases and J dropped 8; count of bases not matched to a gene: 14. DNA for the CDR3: TGTGCTAGTCCCGGGACAGGAACAGGTATTGATGAGCAGTTCTTC. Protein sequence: CASPGTGTGIDEQFF.

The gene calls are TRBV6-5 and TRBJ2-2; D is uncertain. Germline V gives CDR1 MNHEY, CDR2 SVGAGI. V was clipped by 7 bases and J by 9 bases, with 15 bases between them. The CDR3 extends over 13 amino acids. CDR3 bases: TGTGCCAGCAAGTTCGCGAGTATTCGGGAGCTGTTTTTT. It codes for CASKFASIRELFF.

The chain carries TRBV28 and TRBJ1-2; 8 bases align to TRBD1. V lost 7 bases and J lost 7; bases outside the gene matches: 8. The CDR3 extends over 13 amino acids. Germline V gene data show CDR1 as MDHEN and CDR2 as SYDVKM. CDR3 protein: CASTLTGGVGYTF. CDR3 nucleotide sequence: TGTGCCAGCACCCTTACAGGGGGTGTTGGCTACACCTTC.

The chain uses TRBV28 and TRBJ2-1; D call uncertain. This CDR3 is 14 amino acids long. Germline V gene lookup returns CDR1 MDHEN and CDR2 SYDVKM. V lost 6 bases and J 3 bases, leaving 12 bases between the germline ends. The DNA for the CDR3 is TGTGCCAGCAGACTCAATAGTGACTACAATGAGCAGTTCTTC. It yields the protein CASRLNSDYNEQFF.

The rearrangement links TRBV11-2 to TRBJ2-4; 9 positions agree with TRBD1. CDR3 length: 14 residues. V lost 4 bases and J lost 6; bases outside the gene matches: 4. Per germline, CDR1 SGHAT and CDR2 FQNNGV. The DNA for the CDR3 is TGTGCCAGCAGCTCGATGGACAGGGGAAACATTCAGTACTTC. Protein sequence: CASSSMDRGNIQYF. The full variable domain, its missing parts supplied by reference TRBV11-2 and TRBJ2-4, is EAGVAQSPRYKIIEKRQSVAFWCNPISGHATLYWYQQILGQGPKLLIQFQNNGVVDDSQLPKDRFSAERLKGVDSTLKIQPAKLEDSAVYLCASSSMDRGNIQYFGAGTRLSVL.

This CDR3 reads CASSEGYTSGRVTGELFF. In DNA, the CDR3 is TGCGCCAGCAGTGAAGGGTATACTAGCGGGAGGGTGACCGGGGAGCTGTTTTTT. The chain uses TRBV10-1 and TRBJ2-2; TRBD2 matches 13 bases. This CDR3 region has 18 residues. The V and J ends lost 3 bases and 5 bases, in that order; junction bases with no gene match: 9. Germline V CDR1 and CDR2: WNHNN, SYGVQD (reference sequence).

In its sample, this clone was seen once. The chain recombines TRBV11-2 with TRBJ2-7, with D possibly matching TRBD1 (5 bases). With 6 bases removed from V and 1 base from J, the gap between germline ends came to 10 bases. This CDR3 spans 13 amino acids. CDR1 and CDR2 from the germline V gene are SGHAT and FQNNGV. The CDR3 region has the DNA TGTGCCAGCAGGGGGCTGTTATCCTACGAGCAGTACTTC. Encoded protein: CASRGLLSYEQYF.